The clone carrying this T cell receptor (beta chain) was observed a handful of times. Using immunoSEQ multiplex PCR, the repertoire was profiled, and TCRdb retains in-frame clones only, with some absent. The repertoire holds some 140,000 clones, with 79% as singletons. This sample is drawn from a study of blood T cell repertoires in COVID-19. The wider study: Acute-phase and convalescent COVID-19 samples originated in the United States, Italy and Spain.

Sequenced: peripheral blood. The TCR originated in a man aged 55 to 70 with acute or convalescent COVID-19.

DNA for the CDR3: TGTGCCAGCAGCCACATTGGGGCGCGATACAATGAGCAGTTCTTC. Translated, it gives CASSHIGARYNEQFF. The chain links TRBV6-2 or TRBV6-3 to TRBJ2-1; D may be TRBD1 (5 bases). Trimming shortened V by 6 bases and J by 4 bases, and 16 bases separated the two germline ends. Germline V lookup: CDR1 MNHEY, CDR2 SVGEGT. The CDR3 has 15 residues.